The 30 T cell receptor beta chains below all came from one sample that was sequenced in a study of cytomegalovirus exposure and HLA in healthy donors. Here immunoSEQ multiplex PCR was the method, and the copy in TCRdb shows in-frame clones only, minus some. The sample records some 290,000 clones, over 75% being singletons. Sequencing input: PBMCs. The receptors come from a man under 40 in good health and CMV-seronegative.

This chain joins TRBV7-9 and TRBJ2-7; TRBD2 is a possible D gene (7 bases). The CDR3 is made up of 16 amino acids. Germline V gene data show CDR1 as SEHNR and CDR2 as FQNEAQ (reference sequence). V lost 0 bases and J lost 4, with 16 bases in between. The CDR3 region is CASSLAGGPEGYEQYF. Here the CDR3 DNA reads TGTGCCAGCAGCTTAGCGGGGGGGCCTGAAGGGTACGAGCAGTACTTC.

The J gene is TRBJ2-5, the V gene TRBV2; a possible D gene is TRBD1 (6 bases). From germline, CDR1 is SNHLY and CDR2 FYNNEI. CDR3 length: 13 amino acids. V was clipped by 4 bases and J by 3 bases, with 9 bases between them. CDR3 coding DNA: TGTGCCAGCAGTGGTAACAGGGAAGAGACCCAGTACTTC. It encodes CASSGNREETQYF.

The CDR3 DNA sequence: TGTGCCAGCAGCTTGGGTCAGGACTATGGCTACACCTTC. Translating it yields CASSLGQDYGYTF. The rearrangement links TRBV5-4 to TRBJ1-2; D gene unclear. This CDR3 comprises 13 residues. V lost 0 bases, J lost 3 bases, and 6 bases lay in between. The V gene's germline CDR1 is SGHNT and CDR2 YYREEE (reference sequence).

The rearrangement uses TRBV4-3 and TRBJ1-2; 8 nucleotides line up with TRBD1. Germline-derived CDR1 and CDR2 are LGHNA and YSLEER. V lost 1 base, J lost 5 bases, and 9 bases stayed unmatched. The CDR3 sequence is 16 residues long. The CDR3 reads CASSQGVTGASYGYTF. The CDR3 bases are TGCGCCAGCAGCCAAGGGGTGACAGGGGCTTCTTATGGCTACACCTTC.

The chain combines TRBV7-2 with TRBJ2-7, with D maybe TRBD1 (5 bases). V was clipped by 5 bases and J by 1 base, with 15 bases between them. Germline V gives CDR1 SGHTA, CDR2 FQGNSA. CDR3 size: 15 residues. The CDR3 spells CASSQNGAVSYEQYF. CDR3 in DNA: TGTGCCAGCAGCCAGAATGGGGCGGTTTCCTACGAGCAGTACTTC.

This rearrangement joins TRBV4-1 to TRBJ2-7; 8 positions agree with TRBD1. This CDR3 region has 15 residues. Trimming cost V 3 bases and J 3 bases; bases outside gene matches: 7. The germline CDR1 and CDR2 sequences are MGHRA and YSYEKL. The CDR3 nucleotides read TGCGCCAGCAGCCAGGGGACAGGAGTCGTCTACGAGCAGTACTTC. Its translation: CASSQGTGVVYEQYF.

The chain uses TRBV18 and TRBJ1-4, with 7 nucleotides matching TRBD1. Unmatched junction bases numbered 3, after V lost 4 bases and J lost 4 bases. Germline V CDR1 and CDR2: KGHSH, LQKENI. CDR3 length: 14 amino acids. CDR3: CASSRGQINEKLFF. CDR3 bases: TGTGCCAGCTCACGGGGACAGATTAATGAAAAACTGTTTTTT.

The rearrangement joins TRBV14 to TRBJ2-7; 7 bases are shared with TRBD1. J was trimmed by 0 bases and V by 4 bases; bases with no gene match: 6. The length of the CDR3 is 15 residues. The V gene's germline CDR1 is SGHDN and CDR2 FVKESK. The CDR3 loop is CASSPRQGSSYEQYF. The DNA for the CDR3 is TGTGCCAGCAGCCCCAGACAGGGAAGCTCCTACGAGCAGTACTTC.

The V call is TRBV27, the J call TRBJ2-7; 7 nucleotides match TRBD1. This CDR3 is 16 amino acids long. Germline CDR1 reads MNHEY; CDR2 reads SMNVEV (reference sequence). Trimming cost V 0 bases and J 3 bases; bases outside gene matches: 8. Here the CDR3 reads CASSLSAVAGGYEQYF. The CDR3 DNA reads as TGTGCCAGCAGTTTATCGGCGGTGGCAGGGGGCTACGAGCAGTACTTC.

The chain is built from TRBV21-1 and TRBJ1-5; TRBD1, the D gene given by the table, was not confirmed from the DNA. TRBV21-1 is flagged as a pseudogene. This CDR3 comprises 16 residues. For the CDR3, the DNA is TGTGCCAGCAGCCGAAAGACGGGACAGGGGTGCCAGCCCCAGCATTTT. Its protein product is CASSRKTGQGCQPQHF.

The genes are TRBV19 and TRBJ2-7; D is perhaps TRBD1 (5 bases). In germline, CDR1 is LNHDA, CDR2 SQIVND (reference sequence). Between the trimmed V and J ends, which lost 9 bases and 3 bases, there was a span of 15 bases. The CDR3 covers 13 residues. CDR3 loop: CASSMDTDYEQYF. The CDR3 DNA sequence: TGTGCCAGCAGCATGGACACAGACTACGAGCAGTACTTC. Full variable domain (outside the CDR3, taken from reference TRBV19 and TRBJ2-7): DGGITQSPKYLFRKEGQNVTLSCEQNLNHDAMYWYRQDPGQGLRLIYYSQIVNDFQKGDIAEGYSVSREKKESFPLTVTSAQKNPTAFYLCASSMDTDYEQYFGPGTRLTVT.

The chain carries TRBV7-2 and TRBJ2-4, with TRBD1 matching over 8 bases. Losses at the gene ends were 0 bases for V and 9 bases for J; bases not matched to a gene: 7. The CDR3 covers 15 residues. Germline values: CDR1 SGHTA, CDR2 FQGNSA. The CDR3 coding sequence is TGTGCCAGCAGCTTAGCGATAGGACAGGGAAGCATTCAGTACTTC. It codes for CASSLAIGQGSIQYF.

The gene calls are TRBV6-5 and TRBJ2-5, with TRBD2 as a possible D gene (5 bases). V was pared by 8 bases and J by 7 bases, with 11 bases between. The CDR3 sequence is 11 residues long. The germline gives CDR1 MNHEY, CDR2 SVGAGI. CDR3 nucleotides: TGTGCCAGCCACCGACGGGGGACCCAGTACTTC. Translated, it gives CASHRRGTQYF.

This chain uses TRBV11-2 with TRBJ2-1, with 9 bases identical to TRBD2. Germline V gives CDR1 SGHAT, CDR2 FQNNGV. The J segment lost 4 bases and the V segment lost 5 bases, leaving 15 bases of the junction unmatched. The CDR3 contains 18 residues. This CDR3 reads CASSRTELAGNLYNEQFF. The CDR3 region has the DNA TGTGCCAGCAGCCGAACCGAGCTAGCGGGGAACCTATACAATGAGCAGTTCTTC.

The chain employs TRBV11-2 and TRBJ2-7; 8 bases are a match to TRBD2. V trimming: 2 bases; J trimming: 5 bases; junction bases outside the gene matches: 14. Germline V gene lookup returns CDR1 SGHAT and CDR2 FQNNGV. There are 17 residues in the CDR3. CDR3 sequence: CASSLFSSGGKGDEQYF. DNA of the CDR3: TGTGCCAGCAGCTTATTTTCCAGCGGGGGTAAGGGTGACGAGCAGTACTTC.

The rearrangement links TRBV5-8 to TRBJ1-5; D uncertain. The germline V gene encodes CDR1 SGHTS and CDR2 YDEGEE. V was shortened by 1 base and J by 0 bases, with 2 bases between the two germline ends. The CDR3 has 13 residues. The CDR3: CASSLHSNQPQHF. In nucleotides, the CDR3 is TGTGCCAGCAGCTTGCATAGCAATCAGCCCCAGCATTTT.

This rearrangement joins TRBV18 to TRBJ1-6; D gene ambiguous. Per germline, CDR1 KGHSH and CDR2 LQKENI. This CDR3 spans 13 amino acids. Trimming removed 6 bases at V and 7 bases at J, with 10 bases between. CDR3 amino acids: CASSSSMNSPLHF. CDR3 nucleotides: TGTGCCAGCTCCTCGTCTATGAATTCACCCCTCCACTTT. Supplemented by reference TRBV18 and TRBJ1-6, the full variable domain reads NAGVMQNPRHLVRRRGQEARLRCSPMKGHSHVYWYRQLPEEGLKFMVYLQKENIIDESGMPKERFSAEFPKEGPSILRIQQVVRGDSAAYFCASSSSMNSPLHFGNGTRLTVT.

This clone was seen only a few times. The rearrangement joins TRBV7-6 to TRBJ2-3, with TRBD2 as a possible D gene (7 bases). The CDR3 is 14 residues long. V was pared by 1 base and J by 4 bases, with 9 bases between. Germline CDR1 is SGHVS and CDR2 is FNYEAQ. CDR3 in DNA: TGTGCCAGCAGCTTAGGCGGGGGCCCAGATACGCAGTATTTT. Protein: CASSLGGGPDTQYF.

A few counts support this clone. The rearrangement joins TRBV10-3 to TRBJ2-7; D gene unclear. Germline V gene data show CDR1 as ENHRY and CDR2 as SYGVKD. V was clipped by 6 bases and J by 2 bases, with 5 bases between them. The CDR3 spans 11 residues. The DNA of the CDR3 is TGTGCCATCAGCGACACCTACGAGCAGTACTTC. It is translated as CAISDTYEQYF.

V gene TRBV12-5 combines with J gene TRBJ1-5, with 8 positions matching TRBD1. After removal of 6 bases from V and 7 bases from J, the junction contained 14 bases not matched to a gene. Looked up from germline, CDR1 is LGHNT and CDR2 is FRNRAP. The CDR3 extends over 16 amino acids. CDR3 sequence reads: CASGQLEGQGSQPQHF. CDR3 bases: TGTGCTAGTGGCCAACTGGAAGGACAGGGAAGCCAGCCCCAGCATTTT. The full variable domain, rest sourced from reference TRBV12-5 and TRBJ1-5, is DARVTQTPRHKVTEMGQEVTMRCQPILGHNTVFWYRQTMMQGLELLAYFRNRAPLDDSGMPKDRFSAEMPDATLATLKIQPSEPRDSAVYFCASGQLEGQGSQPQHFGDGTRLSIL.

The chain couples TRBV9 to TRBJ2-7; D not resolved. Between the trimmed V and J ends, which lost 4 bases and 5 bases, there was a span of 16 bases. The CDR3 covers 14 residues. Germline CDR1 and CDR2: SGDLS and YYNGEE. CDR3 sequence (DNA): TGTGCCAGCAGCAGACTTGACTCCTTTGACGAGCAGTACTTC. Translation gives CASSRLDSFDEQYF.

Only one count was recorded for this clone. The V and J genes are TRBV6-5 and TRBJ1-2; possibly TRBD1 for D (5 bases). CDR1 and CDR2 (germline): MNHEY, SVGAGI. The germline V and J ends were trimmed by 4 bases and 8 bases, with 20 bases remaining between them. The CDR3 is 15 amino acids. In DNA form, the CDR3 reads TGTGCCAGCAGTTTGGAATCCGGCAGGGCGGGAGGCTACACCTTC. This codes for CASSLESGRAGGYTF.

The sample holds a few counts of this clone. V is TRBV6-1 and J is TRBJ2-3; D is uncertain. The CDR3 loop spans 14 amino acids. Germline V gives CDR1 MNHNS, CDR2 SASEGT. With 2 bases removed from V and 4 bases from J, the gap between germline ends came to 10 bases. The CDR3, as DNA: TGTGCCAGCAGTGAACGTAATGCGCCAGATACGCAGTATTTT. Encoded protein: CASSERNAPDTQYF.

The rearrangement uses TRBV18 and TRBJ1-1, with unresolved D. The CDR3 has 13 residues. V was clipped by 3 bases and J by 0 bases, with 5 bases between them. The germline V gene encodes CDR1 KGHSH and CDR2 LQKENI. Written as DNA, the CDR3 is TGTGCCAGCTCACCGGCCCTGAACACTGAAGCTTTCTTT. The encoded protein is CASSPALNTEAFF.

V and J are TRBV27 and TRBJ2-1, with 9 nucleotides matching TRBD1. J was trimmed by 7 bases and V by 6 bases; bases with no gene match: 7. The CDR3 consists of 14 residues. CDR1 and CDR2 (germline): MNHEY, SMNVEV (reference sequence). The CDR3 nucleotides are TGTGCCAGCAGCCCCGGACAGGGGCGGAATGAGCAGTTCTTC. Its translation: CASSPGQGRNEQFF.

The V and J genes are TRBV5-1 and TRBJ1-2, with D possibly matching TRBD1 (5 bases). This CDR3 is built from 13 residues. Trimming left V 0 bases short and J 5 bases short, with 8 bases between. The germline gives CDR1 SGHRS, CDR2 YFSETQ. The CDR3 DNA follows: TGCGCCAGCAGCTTGGCAGGGAGGTATGGCTACACCTTC. This translates into CASSLAGRYGYTF.

CDR3 residues: CASKQGSTTGELFF. In DNA form, the CDR3 reads TGCGCCAGCAAACAGGGCTCGACCACCGGGGAGCTGTTTTTT. The V gene is TRBV5-1, the J gene TRBJ2-2; a weak D match, TRBD1 (6 bases). The ends were cut back, 6 bases at V and 4 bases at J, with 13 bases in the middle. The length of the CDR3 is 14 residues. Germline CDR1 SGHRS, CDR2 YFSETQ.

This clone was picked up one time. The chain employs TRBV7-9 and TRBJ2-7, with TRBD2 matching 7 bases. Per the germline V gene, CDR1 is SEHNR and CDR2 is FQNEAQ (reference sequence). With 1 base clipped from V and 3 bases from J, the junction kept 9 bases outside the gene matches. The CDR3 covers 16 residues. In DNA, the CDR3 is TGTGCCAGCAGCTTAGAGCGGGGCGAACGCGTCTACGAGCAGTACTTC. Its protein is CASSLERGERVYEQYF.

This sequence joins TRBV4-3 and TRBJ1-2; tentative D call: TRBD1 (6 bases). V lost 0 bases, J lost 3 bases, and 11 bases lay in between. Germline CDR1 reads LGHNA; CDR2 reads YSLEER. The CDR3 sequence is 15 residues long. The CDR3 region has the DNA TGCGCCAGCAGCCAAGATACGGCAGGGGACTATGGCTACACCTTC. Protein sequence: CASSQDTAGDYGYTF.

The chain employs TRBV5-5 and TRBJ1-2; 7 bases are a match to TRBD1. The V and J ends lost 4 bases and 4 bases, in that order; junction bases with no gene match: 10. This CDR3 region has 15 residues. Germline CDR1 SGHKS, CDR2 YYEKEE (reference sequence). The CDR3 nucleotides are TGTGCCAGCAGCACCCAACAGGGGACCTTCTATGGCTACACCTTC. The encoded protein is CASSTQQGTFYGYTF.